Shown below are 9 T cell receptor beta chains from a single sample sequenced in a study of shared clonotypes between healthy human individuals. Measured with immunoSEQ multiplex PCR; TCRdb has only the in-frame clones, and not every one. The sample shows some 680,000 clones, more than 70% of them seen only once. The specimen was memory CD4+ T cells sorted from blood. Noted subset: CD45RA-negative fraction. Receptors were obtained from a young woman in good health.

V and J are TRBV1 and TRBJ2-3; the table's TRBD2 call for D was not verified on the DNA. TRBV1 is assigned pseudogene status. The length of the CDR3 is 17 residues. The CDR3 DNA follows: TGCACCAGCAGCCAAGAGGGAAGACTAGCGGACACAGATACGCAGTATTTT. Its protein is CTSSQEGRLADTDTQYF.

This chain uses TRBV28 with TRBJ2-1; TRBD2 aligns across 13 bases. This CDR3 has 18 amino acids. The V segment lost 5 bases and the J segment 9 bases; nucleotides outside the gene matches: 16. The V gene's germline CDR1 is MDHEN and CDR2 SYDVKM. CDR3 in DNA: TGTGCCAGCAGTCCGATACTAGCGGGAGGGCCATCTGGAATTGAGCAGTTCTTC. Translating it yields CASSPILAGGPSGIEQFF.

In this sample, this clone turned up many times. V usage is TRBV7-2 and J usage is TRBJ2-7; no clear D. Germline assignment: CDR1 SGHTA and CDR2 FQGNSA. V was pared by 2 bases and J by 2 bases, with 10 bases between. CDR3 size: 14 residues. The CDR3 DNA is TGTGCCAGCAGCTTAATATACACTACCTACGAGCAGTACTTC. Translating gives CASSLIYTTYEQYF.

This clone turned up a few times. The chain combines TRBV10-3 with TRBJ1-2, with TRBD1 identical over 9 bases. The CDR3 is made up of 14 amino acids. CDR1 and CDR2 (germline): ENHRY, SYGVKD. The ends lost 4 bases at V and 7 bases at J; junction bases unmatched: 7. CDR3 amino acids: CAISASGQGSGYTF. Here the CDR3 DNA reads TGTGCCATCAGTGCTTCTGGACAGGGGTCTGGCTACACCTTC.

This chain uses TRBV5-1 with TRBJ1-1; no firm D call. This CDR3 has 13 residues. CDR1 and CDR2 (germline): SGHRS, YFSETQ. Trimming pared 6 bases from V and 1 base from J, leaving 10 bases between. CDR3 sequence: CASTKAPNTEAFF. The DNA for the CDR3 is TGCGCCAGCACCAAGGCACCGAACACTGAAGCTTTCTTT.

The chain combines TRBV11-2 with TRBJ2-7, with TRBD2 matching 9 bases. Losses at the gene ends were 0 bases for V and 3 bases for J; bases not matched to a gene: 6. This CDR3 spans 16 amino acids. CDR1 is SGHAT, CDR2 FQNNGV, per germline. CDR3 region: CASSLEGSGSIYEQYF. The CDR3 DNA reads TGTGCCAGCAGCTTAGAGGGTAGCGGGAGCATCTACGAGCAGTACTTC. Using reference TRBV11-2 and TRBJ2-7 for the parts outside the CDR3, the full variable domain is EAGVAQSPRYKIIEKRQSVAFWCNPISGHATLYWYQQILGQGPKLLIQFQNNGVVDDSQLPKDRFSAERLKGVDSTLKIQPAKLEDSAVYLCASSLEGSGSIYEQYFGPGTRLTVT.

The CDR3, as DNA: TGTGCCAGTACCAGACAGGTCGACTCTGGAAACACCATATATTTT. It translates to CASTRQVDSGNTIYF. J is TRBJ1-3 and V is TRBV19; D might be TRBD1 (6 bases). Germline CDR1 LNHDA, CDR2 SQIVND (reference sequence). CDR3 length: 15 amino acids. Deletions cut 7 bases from V and 0 bases from J, with 13 bases between.

The chain combines TRBV27 with TRBJ2-3, with D possibly called TRBD1 or TRBD2 (5 bases each). The CDR3 sequence is 14 residues long. Germline V gene sequence: CDR1 MNHEY, CDR2 SMNVEV (reference sequence). V was shortened by 5 bases and J by 4 bases, with 13 bases between the two germline ends. Here the CDR3 DNA reads TGTGCCAGCAGTCTACGGGGCAGGGCAGATACGCAGTATTTT. Translation: CASSLRGRADTQYF.

V and J are TRBV28 and TRBJ2-3; 9 bases are shared with TRBD2. With V trimmed by 7 bases and J by 4 bases, 15 bases remained unmatched. The CDR3 length is 17 residues. Germline V gives CDR1 MDHEN, CDR2 SYDVKM. The CDR3 coding sequence is TGTGCCAGCAACGAAGGAGACTTAGCGGGAGATCCAGATACGCAGTATTTT. Translating gives CASNEGDLAGDPDTQYF. Looking up the rest from reference TRBV28 and TRBJ2-3 gives the full variable domain: DVKVTQSSRYLVKRTGEKVFLECVQDMDHENMFWYRQDPGLGLRLIYFSYDVKMKEKGDIPEGYSVSREKKERFSLILESASTNQTSMYLCASNEGDLAGDPDTQYFGPGTRLTVL.